The 15 T cell receptor beta chains listed next were all sequenced from one sample in a study of blood T cell repertoires in COVID-19. TCRdb's table, derived via immunoSEQ multiplex PCR, lists solely in-frame clones and lacks some. The sample lists approximately 220,000 clones, about four fifths occurring once. The specimen sequenced was peripheral blood. The receptors come from a woman in her forties with active or convalescent COVID-19.

The J gene is TRBJ2-3, the V gene TRBV10-1; 10 nucleotides match TRBD2. The V gene's germline CDR1 is WNHNN and CDR2 SYGVQD (reference sequence). Trimming removed 4 bases from V and 2 bases from J; junction bases left unmatched: 3. The CDR3 spans 15 residues. CDR3 protein: CASSVTSGTTDTQYF. The CDR3 DNA sequence: TGCGCCAGCAGTGTAACTAGCGGGACCACAGATACGCAGTATTTT.

The chain uses TRBV30 and TRBJ1-5; the match to TRBD1 covers 8 bases. The V and J ends lost 1 base and 5 bases, in that order; junction bases with no gene match: 10. The germline CDR1 and CDR2 sequences are GTSNPN and SVGIG (reference sequence). The CDR3 has 16 amino acids. CDR3 protein: CAWSGPAGTGHQPQHF. CDR3 nucleotides: TGTGCCTGGAGTGGGCCGGCCGGGACAGGTCATCAGCCCCAGCATTTT.

The V and J genes are TRBV11-3 and TRBJ2-3; 7 positions agree with TRBD2. This CDR3 contains 14 residues. The junction had 4 bases not matched to a gene; V was cut back by 7 bases and J by 0 bases. The V gene's germline CDR1 is SGHNT and CDR2 YENEEA. This CDR3 is CASKVSGSTDTQYF. The CDR3 nucleotides are TGTGCCAGCAAGGTTAGCGGGAGCACAGATACGCAGTATTTT.

The J gene is TRBJ2-3, the V gene TRBV19, with 13 bases lining up with TRBD2. Germline lookup yields CDR1 LNHDA and CDR2 SQIVND (reference sequence). The junction had 6 bases not matched to a gene; V was cut back by 5 bases and J by 1 base. This CDR3 has 17 amino acids. CDR3 in amino acids: CASSPRGTSGGTDTQYF. The CDR3 nucleotides are TGTGCCAGTAGTCCTAGAGGGACTAGCGGGGGCACAGATACGCAGTATTTT.

The gene calls are TRBV5-1 and TRBJ1-5, with 12 positions matching TRBD1. V lost 4 bases and J lost 6; bases outside the gene matches: 5. The CDR3 is made up of 15 amino acids. From germline, CDR1 is SGHRS and CDR2 YFSETQ. The CDR3 here is CASSVGTGGRQPQHF. The DNA for the CDR3 is TGCGCCAGCAGCGTGGGGACAGGGGGCCGTCAGCCCCAGCATTTT.

The chain has TRBV25-1 and TRBJ2-5; TRBD1 matches 8 bases. The CDR3 covers 15 residues. The trim removed 4 bases at V and 5 bases at J, leaving 9 bases unmatched. The germline gives CDR1 MGHDK, CDR2 SYGVNS. The CDR3 nucleotides read TGTGCCAGCAGTGGGGGTGGGACAGGAGTTGAGACCCAGTACTTC. Translated: CASSGGGTGVETQYF.

This chain connects TRBV3-1 (or the pseudogene TRBV3-2) to TRBJ1-1; 10 nucleotides line up with TRBD1. Germline values: CDR1 LGHDT, CDR2 YNNKEL (reference sequence). V trimming: 7 bases; J trimming: 0 bases; junction bases outside the gene matches: 14. This CDR3 spans 18 amino acids. The CDR3 coding sequence is TGTGCCAGCACTACCCGGGACAGGGGTCGGTGGATGAACACTGAAGCTTTCTTT. It specifies CASTTRDRGRWMNTEAFF.

V and J are TRBV7-2 and TRBJ2-5; D might be TRBD2 (6 bases). The V and J ends lost 3 bases and 7 bases respectively, with 12 bases between them. CDR3 length: 13 residues. CDR1 and CDR2 (germline): SGHTA, FQGNSA. The CDR3 DNA reads as TGTGCCAGCAGCTTTCTGCAGGGAGGGACCCAGTACTTC. It yields the protein CASSFLQGGTQYF.

The CDR3 is CASSLAARRNGYTF. CDR3 sequence (DNA): TGTGCCAGCAGTTTGGCAGCGAGGAGGAATGGCTACACCTTC. The gene calls are TRBV27 and TRBJ1-2; D uncertain. CDR1 and CDR2 (germline): MNHEY, SMNVEV (reference sequence). CDR3 length equals 14 residues. V gave up 3 bases and J gave up 6 bases, with 14 bases separating them.

The J gene is TRBJ1-2, the V gene TRBV18, with D maybe TRBD1 (5 bases). Germline V gene sequence: CDR1 KGHSH, CDR2 LQKENI. This CDR3 has 12 amino acids. Trimming took off 2 bases at V and 6 bases at J, with 7 bases between the two ends. In DNA, the CDR3 is TGTGCCAGCTCACCAGCGACAGATGGCTACACCTTC. This encodes CASSPATDGYTF.

The rearrangement links TRBV7-3 to TRBJ2-6; the D is unclear. V gave up 5 bases and J gave up 0 bases, with 11 bases separating them. This CDR3 region has 16 residues. Per germline, CDR1 SGHTA and CDR2 FQGTGA. The CDR3, as DNA: TGTGCCAGCAGCCTGCGAGGTGGCTCTGGGGCCAACGTCCTGACTTTC. This gives the protein CASSLRGGSGANVLTF.

The rearrangement joins TRBV18 to TRBJ2-2; D unclear. The germline gives CDR1 KGHSH, CDR2 LQKENI. V lost 3 bases and J 8 bases, leaving 16 bases between the germline ends. This CDR3 contains 15 residues. The CDR3 bases are TGTGCCAGCTCACCGTCCGGCCTTTCTAGGGGGGAGCTGTTTTTT. This codes for CASSPSGLSRGELFF.

This chain joins TRBV7-9 and TRBJ1-1; a possible D gene is TRBD1 (6 bases). The germline CDR1 and CDR2 sequences are SEHNR and FQNEAQ (reference sequence). This CDR3 is built from 15 residues. The germline V and J ends were trimmed by 1 base and 0 bases, with 9 bases remaining between them. The CDR3 DNA reads TGTGCCAGCAGCTTAGAACAGGGCGTGAACACTGAAGCTTTCTTT. This sequence encodes CASSLEQGVNTEAFF.

This chain joins TRBV14 and TRBJ1-5; 8 nucleotides line up with TRBD1. Trimming at V came to 1 base and at J to 0 bases, leaving 8 bases not matched to a gene. This CDR3 region has 18 residues. Germline-derived CDR1 and CDR2 are SGHDN and FVKESK. CDR3 nucleotide sequence: TGTGCCAGCAGCCAAGCACCACAGGGGGGGGGTAGCAATCAGCCCCAGCATTTT. Translated, it gives CASSQAPQGGGSNQPQHF.

The chain joins TRBV24-1 to TRBJ2-1; D gene unclear. V dropped 11 bases and J dropped 0 bases, with 10 bases sitting between them. CDR3 length: 13 amino acids. CDR1 and CDR2 (germline): KGHDR, SFDVKD. In DNA, the CDR3 is TGTGCCAGTTCATCGAGCTCCTACAATGAGCAGTTCTTC. As protein: CASSSSSYNEQFF.